The source of this T cell receptor (beta chain) is a study of cytomegalovirus exposure and HLA in healthy donors. Libraries were prepared by immunoSEQ multiplex PCR; TCRdb keeps only in-frame clonotypes and omits some of them. Among about 98,000 clones listed, roughly 87% were seen once. The donors belonged to the approximately 120-subject validation cohort, separate from the roughly 700-subject first cohort. The CDR3 sequence is 16 residues long. V lost 4 bases, J lost 5 bases, and 4 bases stayed unmatched. Germline V gene lookup returns CDR1 SGDLS and CDR2 YYNGEE. Findings and caveats of the study: Researchers counted 180 or so TCR beta chains as cytomegalovirus-associated. The tendency of first-cohort TCR clusters to co-occur in the 120 validation repertoires was identified by a subsequent analysis.

As regards this clone: Its matching antigen is unknown.

This chain uses TRBV9 with TRBJ2-2, with 14 bases that match TRBD2. Input material: PBMCs. This receptor was taken from a man between 18 and 29 years old in good health and CMV-seropositive. DNA for the CDR3: TGTGCCAGCAGCTTAGGACTAGCGGGAGGTACCGGGGAGCTGTTTTTT. The encoded protein is CASSLGLAGGTGELFF.